This T cell receptor (beta chain) comes out of a study of regulatory T cells in long-lasting Graves disease. PBMC RNA was the source of the TCR library. General study results and limits: New patients shared 750 to 1,000 public clonotypes, and persistent patients shared more, with about 2,700. Gene preferences differed: TRBV28, TRBJ1-2, TRBJ2-5 in persistent cases.

From the reads, TCRdb called clonotypes with MiXCR, one entry per CDR3 protein. The top ten clones hold more than 9% of a sample with 650 to 800 distinct CDR3 sequences, around 83% of them seen once. As regards this clonotype: Its antigen is as yet unknown.

The germline V gene has CDR1 SEHNR and CDR2 FQNEAQ (reference sequence). This CDR3 has 15 amino acids. Trimming took off 5 bases at V and 5 bases at J, with 17 bases between the two ends. The chain is built from TRBV7-9 and TRBJ2-3; no definite D call. The TCR was taken from a woman in her 30s with Graves disease. The sample in question was peripheral blood mononuclear cells (PBMCs), obtained with antithyroid drug treatment, in newly diagnosed or persistent Graves disease (not recorded which). The CDR3 nucleotides are TGTGCCAGCAGCCCCCCTTTTCGGATGGGAGATACGCAGTATTTT. This encodes CASSPPFRMGDTQYF. The variable domain in full, with the rest retrieved from reference TRBV7-9 and TRBJ2-3, is DTGVSQNPRHKITKRGQNVTFRCDPISEHNRLYWYRQTLGQGPEFLTYFQNEAQLEKSRLLSDRFSAERPKGSFSTLEIQRTEQGDSAMYLCASSPPFRMGDTQYFGPGTRLTVL.